This entry concerns a single TCR beta chain. Its antigen is unknown. V shed 5 bases and J 7 bases; nucleotides not matched to a gene: 10. The length of the CDR3 is 14 residues. Germline values: CDR1 SEHNR, CDR2 FQNEAQ (reference sequence). These data belong to a study of blood T cells in healthy people across ages. Findings and limits, study-wide: The study found more naive CD4+ cells and higher diversity in long-lived than aged donors.

The authors isolated at least 6 million PBMCs per sample. Combining a sample-barcoded 5' primer with a J-beta primer mix, a second PCR ran for 7 to 11 cycles. A 12-random-nucleotide template-switch adaptor tagged each cDNA molecule. All samples gave at least 2.5 million CDR3-containing paired-end reads. TCRdb reprocessed the 5' RACE reads via MiXCR and lists one record per CDR3 protein. The sample includes fewer than 750,000 distinct CDR3 sequences, more than 45% of them seen just once. The receptor was derived from an older man in good health. The sample consisted of blood. V gene TRBV7-9 combines with J gene TRBJ1-2; 7 bases agree with TRBD1. CDR3 DNA: TGTGCCAGCAGCCCCCGACAGGGATTTCGTGGCTACACCTTC. Residues: CASSPRQGFRGYTF.